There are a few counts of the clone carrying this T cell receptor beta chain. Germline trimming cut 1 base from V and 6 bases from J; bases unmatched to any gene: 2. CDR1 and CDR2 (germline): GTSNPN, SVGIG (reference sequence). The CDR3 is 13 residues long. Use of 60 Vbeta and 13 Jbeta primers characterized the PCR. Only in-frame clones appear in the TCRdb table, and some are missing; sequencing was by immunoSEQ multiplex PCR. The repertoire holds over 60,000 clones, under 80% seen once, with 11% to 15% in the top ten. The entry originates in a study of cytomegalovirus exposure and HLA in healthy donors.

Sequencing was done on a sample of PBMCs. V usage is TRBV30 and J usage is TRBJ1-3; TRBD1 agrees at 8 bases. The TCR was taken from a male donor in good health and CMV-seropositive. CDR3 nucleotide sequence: TGTGCCTGGAGTGCAGGGGGCGAAAACACCATATATTTT. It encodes CAWSAGGENTIYF.